A single sample is the source of the 27 T cell receptor beta chains below, sequenced in a study of technical replicates of blood from a few donors. Data came from immunoSEQ multiplex PCR; TCRdb stores just in-frame clones and leaves some out. Of 15,000 to 20,000 clones listed, roughly 87% are singletons. The sequencing sample was made of PBMCs. These receptor sequences come from a human donor in good health.

The rearrangement links TRBV18 to TRBJ2-5, with 7 bases lining up with TRBD1. The CDR3 has 14 residues. Germline-derived CDR1 and CDR2 are KGHSH and LQKENI. V shed 5 bases, J shed 1 base, and the junction held 4 bases outside the gene matches. For the CDR3, the DNA is TGTGCCAGCTCATCCCAGGGGGTCCAAGAGACCCAGTACTTC. Amino acid sequence: CASSSQGVQETQYF.

The chain employs TRBV28 and TRBJ2-5, with D unresolved. The CDR3 spans 12 residues. Deletions cut 5 bases from V and 1 base from J, with 5 bases between. CDR1 and CDR2 (germline): MDHEN, SYDVKM. The CDR3 nucleotides are TGTGCCAGCAGTCTCGTCCAAGAGACCCAGTACTTC. Translation gives CASSLVQETQYF.

The DNA for the CDR3 is TGTGCCAGCAGCTTCGGGGACAACTCCTACGAGCAGTACTTC. Translating it yields CASSFGDNSYEQYF. The J gene is TRBJ2-7, the V gene TRBV11-2; D might be TRBD1 (6 bases). The CDR3 loop spans 14 amino acids. Germline CDR1 is SGHAT and CDR2 is FQNNGV. The V and J ends lost 3 bases and 0 bases respectively, with 9 bases between them.

This sequence joins TRBV4-1 and TRBJ2-7; 11 bases fit TRBD1. In germline, CDR1 is MGHRA, CDR2 YSYEKL. Trimming took 0 bases from V and 2 from J; bases not matched to a gene: 3. The CDR3 length is 16 residues. The CDR3 region is CASSQDRGQGAYEQYF. The CDR3 region has the DNA TGCGCCAGCAGCCAAGATCGGGGACAGGGGGCCTACGAGCAGTACTTC.

The rearrangement joins TRBV11-1 to TRBJ2-3; perhaps TRBD2 as D (8 bases). Per germline, CDR1 SGHAT and CDR2 FQDESV (reference sequence). V lost 5 bases and J lost 6, with 21 bases in between. The length of the CDR3 is 16 residues. CDR3: CASSAGTRGHLDTQYF. The CDR3 bases are TGTGCCAGCAGCGCTGGGACTAGGGGGCACCTGGATACGCAGTATTTT.

A single count supports this clone. The V call is TRBV27, the J call TRBJ2-7, with 8 bases fitting TRBD2. From germline, CDR1 is MNHEY and CDR2 SMNVEV (reference sequence). With V trimmed by 10 bases and J by 2 bases, 10 bases remained unmatched. The CDR3 is 14 amino acids. In nucleotides, the CDR3 is TGTGCCAAAGGGGCTACTAGCGGAGCCTACGAGCAGTACTTC. As protein: CAKGATSGAYEQYF.

The V call is TRBV5-6, the J call TRBJ2-6; 9 nucleotides line up with TRBD1. The ends lost 4 bases at V and 2 bases at J; junction bases unmatched: 4. The CDR3 extends over 16 amino acids. CDR1 and CDR2 from the germline V gene are SGHDT and YYEEEE. CDR3 region: CASSQDRGTGANVLTF. As DNA, the CDR3 is TGTGCCAGCAGCCAAGACAGGGGGACTGGGGCCAACGTCCTGACTTTC.

The V gene is TRBV2, the J gene TRBJ1-1; D is possibly TRBD1 (5 bases). V gave up 6 bases and J gave up 3 bases, with 11 bases separating them. CDR1 is SNHLY, CDR2 FYNNEI, per germline. The CDR3 has 13 amino acids. The CDR3 region is CASRRGGDTEAFF. For the CDR3, the DNA is TGTGCCAGCAGACGGGGGGGAGACACTGAAGCTTTCTTT.

The V and J genes are TRBV30 and TRBJ1-1; D is unclear. There are 14 residues in the CDR3. V was clipped by 5 bases and J by 2 bases, with 15 bases between them. Germline CDR1 is GTSNPN and CDR2 is SVGIG (reference sequence). CDR3 amino acids: CAWARKRDNTEAFF. The CDR3 nucleotides read TGTGCCTGGGCCCGAAAGAGGGATAACACTGAAGCTTTCTTT.

The V gene is TRBV11-2, the J gene TRBJ1-4; D uncertain. The V end lost 1 base, the J end lost 10 bases, and 10 bases lay between the germline ends. This CDR3 comprises 13 residues. The germline CDR1 and CDR2 sequences are SGHAT and FQNNGV. The DNA for the CDR3 is TGTGCCAGCAGCTTAGGACTACAATCAAAACTGTTTTTT. It encodes CASSLGLQSKLFF.

The CDR3 nucleotides read TGCGCCAGCAGCTCCAGATCCACCACCTCTGGAAACACCATATATTTT. Its translation is CASSSRSTTSGNTIYF. The chain couples TRBV5-1 to TRBJ1-3; D is unresolved. The CDR3 has 16 residues. The V gene's germline CDR1 is SGHRS and CDR2 YFSETQ. The germline V and J ends were trimmed by 3 bases and 0 bases, with 13 bases remaining between them.

CDR3 amino acids: CASSAGQGVYEQYF. The CDR3 DNA sequence: TGCGCCAGCTCCGCGGGACAGGGGGTTTACGAGCAGTACTTC. The chain joins TRBV10-2 to TRBJ2-7; 11 bases fit TRBD1. Germline lookup yields CDR1 WSHSY and CDR2 SAAADI. V trimming: 8 bases; J trimming: 4 bases; junction bases outside the gene matches: 7. This CDR3 comprises 14 residues.

V is TRBV7-2 and J is TRBJ2-1, with TRBD2 identical over 7 bases. There are 13 residues in the CDR3. J was trimmed by 6 bases and V by 4 bases; bases with no gene match: 3. Per the germline V gene, CDR1 is SGHTA and CDR2 is FQGNSA. Here the CDR3 reads CASSSGGANEQFF. Written as DNA, the CDR3 is TGTGCCAGCAGCTCGGGGGGTGCCAATGAGCAGTTCTTC.

The V gene is TRBV6-1, the J gene TRBJ2-3, with D maybe TRBD2 (6 bases). There are 15 residues in the CDR3. Trimming shortened V by 0 bases and J by 5 bases, and 12 bases separated the two germline ends. Germline CDR1 reads MNHNS; CDR2 reads SASEGT. In DNA form, the CDR3 reads TGTGCCAGCAGTGAAGCCCCTTATAGCGGAGATACGCAGTATTTT. It encodes CASSEAPYSGDTQYF.

The chain employs TRBV11-3 and TRBJ2-7; 8 bases fit TRBD2. J was trimmed by 0 bases and V by 5 bases; bases with no gene match: 3. Per the germline V gene, CDR1 is SGHNT and CDR2 is YENEEA. The length of the CDR3 is 14 residues. The CDR3 DNA reads as TGTGCCAGCAGCCCGGGGGGGAGCTCCTACGAGCAGTACTTC. The encoded protein is CASSPGGSSYEQYF. Full variable domain (missing parts from reference TRBV11-3 and TRBJ2-7): EAGVVQSPRYKIIEKKQPVAFWCNPISGHNTLYWYLQNLGQGPELLIRYENEEAVDDSQLPKDRFSAERLKGVDSTLKIQPAELGDSAVYLCASSPGGSSYEQYFGPGTRLTVT.

The chain has TRBV19 and TRBJ2-3; TRBD2 is a possible D gene (6 bases). Trimming removed 7 bases from V and 4 bases from J, with 21 bases in between. The CDR3 sequence is 16 residues long. Looked up from germline, CDR1 is LNHDA and CDR2 is SQIVND (reference sequence). CDR3 sequence: CASTLGLAKKSDTQYF. The CDR3 DNA is TGTGCCAGTACCCTGGGGCTAGCGAAAAAGTCAGATACGCAGTATTTT.

The J gene is TRBJ2-5, the V gene TRBV14; no definite D call. This CDR3 spans 15 amino acids. Trimming shortened V by 5 bases and J by 1 base, and 14 bases separated the two germline ends. Germline assignment: CDR1 SGHDN and CDR2 FVKESK. The chain's CDR3 is CASSSVDWSQETQYF. In DNA, the CDR3 is TGTGCCAGCAGCTCGGTCGACTGGTCCCAAGAGACCCAGTACTTC.

This clone appeared once. This chain connects TRBV7-2 to TRBJ2-7; a weak D match, TRBD2 (7 bases). The CDR3 covers 13 residues. Germline CDR1 and CDR2: SGHTA and FQGNSA. V shed 8 bases and J shed 3 bases, with 14 bases lying between them. CDR3 in amino acids: CASRGAGYYEQYF. In DNA, the CDR3 is TGTGCCAGCCGGGGGGCGGGGTACTACGAGCAGTACTTC. Filled out from reference TRBV7-2 and TRBJ2-7, the complete variable domain reads GAGVSQSPSNKVTEKGKDVELRCDPISGHTALYWYRQSLGQGLEFLIYFQGNSAPDKSGLPSDRFSAERTGGSVSTLTIQRTQQEDSAVYLCASRGAGYYEQYFGPGTRLTVT.

This rearrangement joins TRBV29-1 to TRBJ1-5; TRBD1 matches 8 bases. The CDR3 loop spans 13 amino acids. Germline V lookup: CDR1 SQVTM, CDR2 ANQGSEA. The junction had 7 bases not matched to a gene; V was cut back by 6 bases and J by 6 bases. This CDR3 reads CSVGQGFAQPQHF. The DNA of the CDR3 is TGCAGCGTCGGACAGGGTTTTGCTCAGCCCCAGCATTTT.

This clone was seen once. This chain links TRBV28 with TRBJ1-1, with TRBD1 identical over 8 bases. After removal of 5 bases from V and 1 base from J, the junction contained 3 bases not matched to a gene. The CDR3 totals 14 residues. Germline loops: CDR1 MDHEN, CDR2 SYDVKM. DNA of the CDR3: TGTGCCAGCAGTCGGACAGGGCGGAACACTGAAGCTTTCTTT. This sequence encodes CASSRTGRNTEAFF.

The V gene is TRBV7-9, the J gene TRBJ2-7; TRBD2 might be the D (5 bases). Germline V gene sequence: CDR1 SEHNR, CDR2 FQNEAQ (reference sequence). Deletions cut 4 bases from V and 2 bases from J, with 21 bases between. The CDR3 extends over 17 amino acids. For the CDR3, the DNA is TGTGCCAGCAGCTCCAAGGAGCGGCATTCAGCGGCCTACGAGCAGTACTTC. Translation: CASSSKERHSAAYEQYF.

This chain links TRBV11-2 with TRBJ1-1, with TRBD1 as a possible D gene (5 bases). Germline V gives CDR1 SGHAT, CDR2 FQNNGV. This CDR3 has 15 amino acids. The V end was cut by 4 bases, the J end by 4 bases, with 16 bases between. The CDR3 here is CASSSSGGVGTEAFF. The CDR3 DNA reads as TGTGCCAGCAGCTCCTCGGGAGGGGTGGGCACTGAAGCTTTCTTT.

This chain joins TRBV5-4 and TRBJ1-1, with D maybe TRBD1 (5 bases). Germline CDR1 reads SGHNT; CDR2 reads YYREEE (reference sequence). V was shortened by 4 bases and J by 8 bases, with 21 bases between the two germline ends. The CDR3 length is 15 residues. In DNA form, the CDR3 reads TGTGCCAGCAGCGTATCCACGGGACTTACCAAGGAAGCTTTCTTT. It codes for CASSVSTGLTKEAFF. Supplemented by reference TRBV5-4 and TRBJ1-1, the full variable domain reads ETGVTQSPTHLIKTRGQQVTLRCSSQSGHNTVSWYQQALGQGPQFIFQYYREEENGRGNFPPRFSGLQFPNYSSELNVNALELDDSALYLCASSVSTGLTKEAFFGQGTRLTVV.

This chain connects TRBV6-5 to TRBJ1-2; D gene ambiguous. The length of the CDR3 is 15 residues. V was cut by 5 bases and J by 3 bases, with 16 bases left in between. The germline V gene encodes CDR1 MNHEY and CDR2 SVGAGI. CDR3 nucleotides: TGTGCCAGCAGTCCCCGGGAGGTGGTGGACTATGGCTACACCTTC. It encodes CASSPREVVDYGYTF.

The genes are TRBV5-4 and TRBJ1-4, with a possible D match to TRBD1 (6 bases). The CDR3 covers 14 residues. Per germline, CDR1 SGHNT and CDR2 YYREEE (reference sequence). Trimming took off 4 bases at V and 4 bases at J, with 11 bases between the two ends. The CDR3 here is CASSMDSLNEKLFF. The CDR3 coding sequence is TGTGCCAGCAGCATGGACAGTCTTAATGAAAAACTGTTTTTT.

The genes are TRBV6-5 and TRBJ2-2; D uncertain. Deletions cut 2 bases from V and 3 bases from J, with 10 bases between. The CDR3 length is 15 residues. The germline V gene encodes CDR1 MNHEY and CDR2 SVGAGI. This CDR3 is CASSYGQDYTGELFF. CDR3 nucleotides: TGTGCCAGCAGTTACGGGCAGGATTACACCGGGGAGCTGTTTTTT.

V is TRBV6-1 and J is TRBJ1-5; possible D gene TRBD1, 6 bases. Trimming took off 5 bases at V and 6 bases at J, with 11 bases between the two ends. CDR3 length equals 13 residues. Germline values: CDR1 MNHNS, CDR2 SASEGT. CDR3 in DNA: TGTGCCAGCAGTACAGGGACCTCTCAGCCCCAGCATTTT. Translating gives CASSTGTSQPQHF.